The sequence of this T cell receptor (beta chain) was determined in a study of early T cells in non-severe SARS-CoV-2 infection. Study summary: Sequencing of bulk RNA from unsorted whole blood was done, without chain pairing. The study, taken as a whole, reports: VDJdb-based matching was biased toward anti-spike CD8 responses and missed private and CD4 specificities.

This clonotype was counted ten times or more. The antigen remains undetermined. This CDR3 has 15 amino acids. CDR1 and CDR2 from the germline V gene are LNHDA and SQIVND (reference sequence). Trimming shortened V by 6 bases and J by 0 bases, and 12 bases separated the two germline ends. Attachment of unique molecular identifiers was made to individual cDNA molecules. TCRdb reprocessed the 5' RACE reads via MiXCR and lists one record per CDR3 protein. The sample includes 80,000 to 100,000 distinct CDR3 sequences, roughly an eighth of them seen just once. The rearrangement uses TRBV19 and TRBJ1-3; tentatively, D is TRBD1 (6 bases). The receptor was derived from an adult who was a healthcare worker with PCR-confirmed SARS-CoV-2 infection or an uninfected control (not recorded which). The specimen sequenced was whole blood. The CDR3 sequence is CASRGTDSSGNTIYF. The CDR3, as DNA: TGTGCCAGTAGAGGGACGGACAGCTCTGGAAACACCATATATTTT.